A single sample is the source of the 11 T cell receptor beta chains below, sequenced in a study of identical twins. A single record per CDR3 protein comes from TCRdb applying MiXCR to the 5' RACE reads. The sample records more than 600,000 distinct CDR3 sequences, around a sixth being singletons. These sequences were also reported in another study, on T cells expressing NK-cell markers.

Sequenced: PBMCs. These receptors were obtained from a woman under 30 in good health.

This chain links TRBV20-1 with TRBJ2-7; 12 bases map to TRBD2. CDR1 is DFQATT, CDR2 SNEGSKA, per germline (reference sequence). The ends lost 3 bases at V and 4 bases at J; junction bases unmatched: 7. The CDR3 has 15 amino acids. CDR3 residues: CSASSTSGRLYEQYF. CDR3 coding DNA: TGCAGTGCTAGTAGTACTAGCGGGAGGCTTTACGAGCAGTACTTC.

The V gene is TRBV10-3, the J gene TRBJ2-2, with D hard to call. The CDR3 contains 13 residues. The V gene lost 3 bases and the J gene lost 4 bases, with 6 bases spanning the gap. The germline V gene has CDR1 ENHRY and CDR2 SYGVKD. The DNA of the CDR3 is TGTGCCATCAGTGATCTGTCCACCGGGGAGCTGTTTTTT. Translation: CAISDLSTGELFF.

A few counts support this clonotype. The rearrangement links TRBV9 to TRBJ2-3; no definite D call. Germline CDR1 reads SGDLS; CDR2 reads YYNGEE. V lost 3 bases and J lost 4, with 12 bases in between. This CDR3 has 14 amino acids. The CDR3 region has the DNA TGTGCCAGCAGCGACGGCCCTCTTTCAGATACGCAGTATTTT. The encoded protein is CASSDGPLSDTQYF.

The CDR3 protein is CASSVTRAGADTQYF. The CDR3 region has the DNA TGCGCCAGCAGTGTAACGAGGGCCGGCGCAGATACGCAGTATTTT. The V gene is TRBV10-2, the J gene TRBJ2-3; D perhaps matches TRBD2 (5 bases). The CDR3 runs 15 residues. CDR1 WSHSY and CDR2 SAAADI come from the germline V gene. With 4 bases removed from V and 4 bases from J, the gap between germline ends came to 15 bases.

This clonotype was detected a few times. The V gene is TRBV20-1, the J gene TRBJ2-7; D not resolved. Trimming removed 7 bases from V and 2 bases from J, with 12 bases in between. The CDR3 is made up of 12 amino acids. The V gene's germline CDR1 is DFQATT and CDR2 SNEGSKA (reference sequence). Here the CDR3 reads CSVVRGTYEQYF. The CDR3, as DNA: TGCAGTGTAGTCCGCGGAACCTACGAGCAGTACTTC.

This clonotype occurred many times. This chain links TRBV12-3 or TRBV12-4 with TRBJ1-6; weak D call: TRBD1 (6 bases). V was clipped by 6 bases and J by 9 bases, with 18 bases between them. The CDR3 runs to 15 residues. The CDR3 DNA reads TGTGCCAGCAGCCCAACGGGGGGGCTTGGTTCACCCCTCCACTTT. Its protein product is CASSPTGGLGSPLHF.

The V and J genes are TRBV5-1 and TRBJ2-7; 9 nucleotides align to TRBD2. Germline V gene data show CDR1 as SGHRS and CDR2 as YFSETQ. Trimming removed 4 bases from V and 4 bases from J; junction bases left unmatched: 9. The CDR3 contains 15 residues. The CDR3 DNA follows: TGCGCCAGCAGCCGGGAGGATAGCGGGAGTTACGAGCAGTACTTC. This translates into CASSREDSGSYEQYF. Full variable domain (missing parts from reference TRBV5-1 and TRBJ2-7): KAGVTQTPRYLIKTRGQQVTLSCSPISGHRSVSWYQQTPGQGLQFLFEYFSETQRNKGNFPGRFSGRQFSNSRSEMNVSTLELGDSALYLCASSREDSGSYEQYFGPGTRLTVT.

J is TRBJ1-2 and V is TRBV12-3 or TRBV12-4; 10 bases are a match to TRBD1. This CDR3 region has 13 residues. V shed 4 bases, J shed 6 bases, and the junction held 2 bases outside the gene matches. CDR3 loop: CASSSGQGDGYTF. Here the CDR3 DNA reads TGTGCCAGCAGTTCAGGACAGGGGGATGGCTACACCTTC.

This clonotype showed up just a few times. The CDR3 nucleotides read TGTGCCAGCAGCTTAAATGGCCCTATCTCCTACGAGCAGTACTTC. Translating it yields CASSLNGPISYEQYF. The rearrangement joins TRBV7-2 to TRBJ2-7; D ambiguous. The CDR3 runs 15 residues. Trimming pared 2 bases from V and 0 bases from J, leaving 11 bases between. Germline V CDR1 and CDR2: SGHTA, FQGNSA.

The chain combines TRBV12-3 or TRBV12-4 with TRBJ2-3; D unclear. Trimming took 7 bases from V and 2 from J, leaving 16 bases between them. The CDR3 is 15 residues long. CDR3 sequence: CASTQTPASTDTQYF. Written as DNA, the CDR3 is TGTGCCAGCACCCAAACCCCGGCCTCCACAGATACGCAGTATTTT.

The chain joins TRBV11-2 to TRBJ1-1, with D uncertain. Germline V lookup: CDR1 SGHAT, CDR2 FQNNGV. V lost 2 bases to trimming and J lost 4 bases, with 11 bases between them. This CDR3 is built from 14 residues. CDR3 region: CASSLFPQGTEAFF. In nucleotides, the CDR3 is TGTGCCAGCAGCTTATTCCCCCAAGGCACTGAAGCTTTCTTT.